These 22 T cell receptor beta chains were sequenced from one sample in a study of T cell changes during pregnancy in multiple sclerosis. Assay used: immunoSEQ multiplex PCR; TCRdb lists only in-frame clones, some missing. Seen here are under 50,000 clones, about 91% observed once, and the top ten hold 2.9%. Here the sequenced sample was CD8+ T cells from peripheral blood mononuclear cells, taken in the second trimester of pregnancy. The receptors here all came from a female donor with multiple sclerosis, enrolled in a pregnancy study.

The genes are TRBV13 and TRBJ1-1; 9 nucleotides line up with TRBD1. With 4 bases clipped from V and 6 bases from J, the junction kept 9 bases outside the gene matches. The length of the CDR3 is 15 residues. Germline assignment: CDR1 PRHDT and CDR2 FYEKMQ (reference sequence). The CDR3 DNA reads as TGTGCCAGCAGCTCCTTTCAGGGACAGGGACCTGAAGCTTTCTTT. Translated, it gives CASSSFQGQGPEAFF. The full variable domain, in which reference TRBV13 and TRBJ1-1 provide the parts outside the CDR3, is AAGVIQSPRHLIKEKRETATLKCYPIPRHDTVYWYQQGPGQDPQFLISFYEKMQSDKGSIPDRFSAQQFSDYHSELNMSSLELGDSALYFCASSSFQGQGPEAFFGQGTRLTVV.

For the CDR3, the DNA is TGTGCCAGCAGTTCCTCCACAGGTTTCAATCAGCCCCAGCATTTT. This translates into CASSSSTGFNQPQHF. This rearrangement joins TRBV27 to TRBJ1-5; D is possibly TRBD1 (5 bases). V was trimmed by 4 bases and J by 3 bases, leaving 13 bases between them. Germline V gives CDR1 MNHEY, CDR2 SMNVEV (reference sequence). The CDR3 has 15 residues.

The sample holds a few counts of this clone. The chain couples TRBV9 to TRBJ1-5; the D gene is possibly TRBD1 (5 bases). From germline, CDR1 is SGDLS and CDR2 YYNGEE. V shed 3 bases and J shed 1 base, with 8 bases lying between them. This CDR3 contains 14 residues. DNA for the CDR3: TGTGCCAGCAGCGCAGGGTACAGCAATCAGCCCCAGCATTTT. Translating gives CASSAGYSNQPQHF. The full variable domain, completed using reference TRBV9 and TRBJ1-5, is DSGVTQTPKHLITATGQRVTLRCSPRSGDLSVYWYQQSLDQGLQFLIQYYNGEERAKGNILERFSAQQFPDLHSELNLSSLELGDSALYFCASSAGYSNQPQHFGDGTRLSIL.

The V gene is TRBV5-4, the J gene TRBJ1-2; 8 bases line up with TRBD1. Trimming removed 5 bases from V and 2 bases from J; junction bases left unmatched: 5. This CDR3 spans 14 amino acids. CDR1 SGHNT and CDR2 YYREEE come from the germline V gene (reference sequence). The CDR3 region is CASRVDRGNYGYTF. CDR3 in DNA: TGTGCCAGCAGGGTCGACAGGGGAAACTATGGCTACACCTTC.

This chain uses TRBV29-1 with TRBJ2-7; 8 positions match TRBD1. Unmatched junction bases numbered 10, after V lost 4 bases and J lost 2 bases. This CDR3 is built from 15 residues. Looked up from germline, CDR1 is SQVTM and CDR2 is ANQGSEA. The CDR3 spells CSVVLSDRGAYEQYF. In nucleotides, the CDR3 is TGCAGCGTTGTTCTGAGCGACAGGGGAGCCTACGAGCAGTACTTC.

This chain joins TRBV7-6 and TRBJ2-7; the match to TRBD1 covers 7 bases. J was trimmed by 2 bases and V by 2 bases; bases with no gene match: 6. Germline V gene data show CDR1 as SGHVS and CDR2 as FNYEAQ. This CDR3 has 15 residues. CDR3 bases: TGTGCCAGCAGCTTATCGTGGCAGGGGGCCTACGAGCAGTACTTC. Residues: CASSLSWQGAYEQYF.

V is TRBV29-1 and J is TRBJ1-1; D gene ambiguous. The germline V gene encodes CDR1 SQVTM and CDR2 ANQGSEA. The CDR3 totals 10 residues. Between the trimmed V and J ends, which lost 4 bases and 7 bases, there was a span of 7 bases. In DNA form, the CDR3 reads TGCAGCGTTGCCGGGTATGAAGCTTTCTTT. This codes for CSVAGYEAFF.

The V call is TRBV10-3, the J call TRBJ1-3; 7 nucleotides align to TRBD1. The CDR3 loop spans 15 amino acids. The trim removed 6 bases at V and 0 bases at J, leaving 5 bases unmatched. Germline V CDR1 and CDR2: ENHRY, SYGVKD. CDR3 sequence reads: CAISETGSSGNTIYF. The CDR3 DNA is TGTGCCATCAGCGAGACAGGGAGCTCTGGAAACACCATATATTTT.

The gene calls are TRBV14 and TRBJ2-5; 7 bases are a match to TRBD1. CDR3 size: 15 residues. The junction had 5 bases not matched to a gene; V was cut back by 2 bases and J by 2 bases. CDR1 and CDR2 (germline): SGHDN, FVKESK. CDR3 coding DNA: TGTGCCAGCAGCCAATCCGGCAGGGGGCAAGAGACCCAGTACTTC. As protein: CASSQSGRGQETQYF.

The CDR3 DNA sequence: TGCAGCGGCCAAGGGGGAGGGCAGAATGAAAAACTGTTTTTT. Protein sequence: CSGQGGGQNEKLFF. V usage is TRBV29-1 and J usage is TRBJ1-4, with a tentative D call TRBD1 (6 bases). CDR1 is SQVTM and CDR2 is ANQGSEA in the germline V gene. This CDR3 is built from 14 residues. V shed 7 bases and J shed 5 bases, with 17 bases lying between them.

The chain combines TRBV7-3 with TRBJ2-5; TRBD2 agrees at 8 bases. J lost 0 bases, V lost 5 bases, and 8 bases had no gene match. The CDR3 is made up of 16 amino acids. Germline V lookup: CDR1 SGHTA, CDR2 FQGTGA. The CDR3 bases are TGTGCCAGCAGCCTCGAAGCGGGGGCGTACCAAGAGACCCAGTACTTC. This translates into CASSLEAGAYQETQYF.

The V and J genes are TRBV5-5 and TRBJ1-1; TRBD1 matches 8 bases. The germline V gene has CDR1 SGHKS and CDR2 YYEKEE (reference sequence). V lost 0 bases, J lost 4 bases, and 8 bases stayed unmatched. The CDR3 length is 16 residues. The CDR3 DNA follows: TGTGCCAGCAGCTTGGGTGCTGACAGGGGAGCCACTGAAGCTTTCTTT. This sequence encodes CASSLGADRGATEAFF.

J is TRBJ2-1 and V is TRBV7-9, with D possibly being TRBD1 (5 bases). The CDR3 loop spans 14 amino acids. V shed 5 bases and J shed 0 bases, with 8 bases lying between them. Germline V lookup: CDR1 SEHNR, CDR2 FQNEAQ (reference sequence). The CDR3 nucleotides are TGTGCCAGCAGCAGGGGTGACTCCTACAATGAGCAGTTCTTC. Translated, it gives CASSRGDSYNEQFF.

The J gene is TRBJ1-1, the V gene TRBV10-3, with TRBD1 matching 8 bases. CDR3 size: 15 residues. With V trimmed by 3 bases and J by 1 base, 4 bases remained unmatched. CDR1 is ENHRY and CDR2 is SYGVKD in the germline V gene. The DNA for the CDR3 is TGTGCCATCAGTGATCGGACAGGGCCGAACACTGAAGCTTTCTTT. Its translation: CAISDRTGPNTEAFF.

The rearrangement links TRBV11-2 to TRBJ2-7; 8 bases map to TRBD2. The CDR3 totals 14 residues. V trimming: 5 bases; J trimming: 4 bases; junction bases outside the gene matches: 7. Germline assignment: CDR1 SGHAT and CDR2 FQNNGV. The CDR3: CASSIAGSVYEQYF. In DNA, the CDR3 is TGTGCCAGCAGCATAGCGGGGAGTGTTTACGAGCAGTACTTC. The variable domain in full, with the rest retrieved from reference TRBV11-2 and TRBJ2-7, is EAGVAQSPRYKIIEKRQSVAFWCNPISGHATLYWYQQILGQGPKLLIQFQNNGVVDDSQLPKDRFSAERLKGVDSTLKIQPAKLEDSAVYLCASSIAGSVYEQYFGPGTRLTVT.

This chain links TRBV4-2 with TRBJ1-3; TRBD1 aligns across 10 bases. The CDR3 has 15 residues. Germline CDR1 is LGHNA and CDR2 is YNFKEQ. V lost 6 bases, J lost 0 bases, and 2 bases stayed unmatched. The CDR3 coding sequence is TGTGCCAGCAGGGGACAGGGGTCCTCTGGAAACACCATATATTTT. Translating gives CASRGQGSSGNTIYF.

The rearrangement uses TRBV7-2 and TRBJ1-1; D gene unclear. Germline V gives CDR1 SGHTA, CDR2 FQGNSA. This CDR3 is built from 15 residues. Trimming cost V 5 bases and J 3 bases, with 16 bases left between them. This CDR3 reads CASSLLEAGDTEAFF. CDR3 DNA: TGTGCCAGCAGCCTCCTGGAGGCAGGAGACACTGAAGCTTTCTTT.

CDR3 in amino acids: CASIGTIEAFF. The CDR3 DNA follows: TGTGCCAGTATAGGGACTATTGAAGCTTTCTTT. The genes are TRBV19 and TRBJ1-1; the D gene is possibly TRBD1 (5 bases). V lost 7 bases and J 7 bases, leaving 10 bases between the germline ends. The V gene's germline CDR1 is LNHDA and CDR2 SQIVND (reference sequence). The CDR3 is 11 residues long. The complete variable domain, with remaining parts taken from reference TRBV19 and TRBJ1-1, reads DGGITQSPKYLFRKEGQNVTLSCEQNLNHDAMYWYRQDPGQGLRLIYYSQIVNDFQKGDIAEGYSVSREKKESFPLTVTSAQKNPTAFYLCASIGTIEAFFGQGTRLTVV.

The genes are TRBV7-9 and TRBJ2-7; 8 positions agree with TRBD1. The CDR3 covers 15 residues. Losses at the gene ends were 7 bases for V and 4 bases for J; bases not matched to a gene: 12. CDR1 is SEHNR and CDR2 is FQNEAQ in the germline V gene (reference sequence). CDR3 nucleotides: TGTGCCAGCATAATGGGGAACAGGGGGTCTTACGAGCAGTACTTC. This encodes CASIMGNRGSYEQYF.

The gene calls are TRBV7-6 and TRBJ1-1, with TRBD1 matching 8 bases. The CDR3 runs to 13 residues. V shed 1 base, J shed 10 bases, and the junction held 5 bases outside the gene matches. Germline CDR1 and CDR2: SGHVS and FNYEAQ. The CDR3 DNA reads as TGTGCCAGCAGCTTAGGAGCAGGGGGCCTAGCTTTCTTT. This encodes CASSLGAGGLAFF.

V usage is TRBV19 and J usage is TRBJ1-2; 7 bases match TRBD1. This CDR3 region has 13 residues. Germline V gene data show CDR1 as LNHDA and CDR2 as SQIVND (reference sequence). V lost 4 bases, J lost 4 bases, and 3 bases stayed unmatched. The CDR3 is CASSTGTAYGYTF. In nucleotides, the CDR3 is TGTGCCAGTAGTACCGGGACAGCCTATGGCTACACCTTC.

This rearrangement joins TRBV13 to TRBJ2-2, with unresolved D. Germline V gene data show CDR1 as PRHDT and CDR2 as FYEKMQ (reference sequence). The CDR3 is made up of 16 amino acids. V lost 4 bases to trimming and J lost 1 base, with 13 bases between them. CDR3 protein: CASSSISGLNTGELFF. DNA for the CDR3: TGTGCCAGCAGCTCCATTAGTGGGCTGAACACCGGGGAGCTGTTTTTT.